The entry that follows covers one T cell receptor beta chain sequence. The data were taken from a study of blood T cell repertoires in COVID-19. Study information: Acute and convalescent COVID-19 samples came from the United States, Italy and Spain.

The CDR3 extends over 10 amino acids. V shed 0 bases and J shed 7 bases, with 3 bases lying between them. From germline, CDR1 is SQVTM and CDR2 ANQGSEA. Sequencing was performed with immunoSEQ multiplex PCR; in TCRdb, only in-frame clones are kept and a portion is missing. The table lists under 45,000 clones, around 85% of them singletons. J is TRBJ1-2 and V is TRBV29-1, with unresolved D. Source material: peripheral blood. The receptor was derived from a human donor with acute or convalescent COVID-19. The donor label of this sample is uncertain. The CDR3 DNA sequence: TGCAGCGTTGAAGACCGTGGCTACACCTTC. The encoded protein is CSVEDRGYTF.